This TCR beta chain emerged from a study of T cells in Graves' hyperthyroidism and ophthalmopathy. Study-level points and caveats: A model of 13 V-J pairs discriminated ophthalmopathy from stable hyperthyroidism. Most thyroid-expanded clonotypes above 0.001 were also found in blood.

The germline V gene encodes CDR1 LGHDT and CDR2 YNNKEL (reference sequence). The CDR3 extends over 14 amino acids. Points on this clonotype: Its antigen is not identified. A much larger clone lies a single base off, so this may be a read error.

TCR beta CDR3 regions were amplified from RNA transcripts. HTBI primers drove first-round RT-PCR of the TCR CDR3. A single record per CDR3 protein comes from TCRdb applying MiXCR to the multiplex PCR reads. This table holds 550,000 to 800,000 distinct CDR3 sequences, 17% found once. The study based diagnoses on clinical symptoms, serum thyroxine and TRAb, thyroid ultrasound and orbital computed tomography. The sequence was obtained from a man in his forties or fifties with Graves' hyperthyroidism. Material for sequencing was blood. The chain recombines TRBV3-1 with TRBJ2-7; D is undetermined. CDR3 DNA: TGTGCCAACAGCCAAGACACGTTCTCCTACGAGCAGTACTTC. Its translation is CANSQDTFSYEQYF.